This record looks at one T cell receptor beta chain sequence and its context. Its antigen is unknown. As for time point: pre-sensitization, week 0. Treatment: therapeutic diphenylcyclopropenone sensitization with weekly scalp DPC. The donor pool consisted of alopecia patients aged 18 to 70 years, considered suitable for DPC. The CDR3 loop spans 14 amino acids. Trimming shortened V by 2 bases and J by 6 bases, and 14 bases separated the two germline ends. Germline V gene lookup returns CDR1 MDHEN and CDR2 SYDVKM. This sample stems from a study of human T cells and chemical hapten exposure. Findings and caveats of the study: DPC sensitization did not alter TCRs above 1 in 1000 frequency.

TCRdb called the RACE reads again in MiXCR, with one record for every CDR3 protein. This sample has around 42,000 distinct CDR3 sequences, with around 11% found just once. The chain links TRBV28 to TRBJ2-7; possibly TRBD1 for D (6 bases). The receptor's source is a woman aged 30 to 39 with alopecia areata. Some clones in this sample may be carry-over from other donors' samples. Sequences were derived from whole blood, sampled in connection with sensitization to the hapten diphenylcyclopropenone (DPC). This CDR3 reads CASSLIDRTLEQYF. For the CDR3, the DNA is TGTGCCAGCAGTTTAATCGACAGGACCCTCGAGCAGTACTTC.